The rows below give T cell receptor beta chains drawn from one sample of a study of human CD8 memory T cell subsets. Reprocessing the 5' RACE reads, TCRdb reports a single entry for every CDR3 protein and omits DNA. The sample's table shows approximately 10,000 distinct CDR3 sequences. Material: CD8+ T cells from PBMCs. The source is a human donor in good health. Each CDR3 is given with its conserved first and last residue. Size values are once, few and many counts, or a class for expanded clones, and some rows have none.

v_gene	len	abundance	j_gene	CDR3aa
TRBV7-9	14	.	TRBJ2-5	CASSSAPYQETQYF
TRBV24-1	14	large	TRBJ2-2	CATGETQNTGELFF
TRBV10-3	20	.	TRBJ2-1	CAISDLTGTSSLNSYNEQFF
TRBV14	13	medium-sized	TRBJ2-1	CASSQDPAPEQFF
TRBV3-1	17	.	TRBJ2-5	CASSQVASGGDTETQYF
TRBV6-5	14	.	TRBJ2-7	CASSLPDGYGEQYF
TRBV19	14	.	TRBJ2-7	CASSIQPGIYEQYF
TRBV7-9	16	.	TRBJ2-2	CASNTNKKANTGELFF
TRBV5-1	19	.	TRBJ2-1	CASSSGTSGSGSSYNEQFF
TRBV28	17	.	TRBJ1-1	CASRSLDRDFMNTEAFF
TRBV27	16	.	TRBJ1-2	CASSPILGPKNYGYTF
TRBV9	15	.	TRBJ1-5	CASSVDGTIGQPQHF
TRBV27	14	.	TRBJ2-7	CASSLQGDYNEQYF
TRBV10-3	15	.	TRBJ2-2	CAISTGTGGTGELFF
TRBV6-5	14	.	TRBJ2-2	CASSPGTVTGELFF
TRBV11-2	13	.	TRBJ2-3	CASSFGPQDTQYF
TRBV7-9	23	.	TRBJ2-2	CASRPAGTQKSHQTSGLPGELFF
TRBV5-5	15	medium-sized	TRBJ2-1	CASSLGTSGGQEQFF